The T cell receptor (beta chain) under discussion was sequenced for a study of blood T cell repertoires in COVID-19. Across the study: Whether acute or convalescent, the COVID-19 samples came from the United States, Italy and Spain. From T cells, B-cell-depleted T cells, or PBMCs came the material, which was cDNA or gDNA.

CDR1 is MNHEY and CDR2 is SVGEGT in the germline V gene. The ends were cut back, 4 bases at V and 3 bases at J, with 12 bases in the middle. CDR3 length: 14 residues. Per the authors' pipeline: Reference gene primer amplification in the assay estimated nucleated cell counts. Only in-frame clones appear in the TCRdb table, and some are missing; sequencing was by immunoSEQ multiplex PCR. D and trimming were read from the DNA, whereas the V and J calls and clone size are those reported in that table. The table records roughly 71,000 clones, roughly 85% of them present only once. Sequencing was done on a sample of peripheral blood. This sequence was found in a man aged 45 to 65 with acute or convalescent COVID-19. This chain joins TRBV6-2 or TRBV6-3 and TRBJ2-5, with D perhaps TRBD2 (6 bases). In nucleotides, the CDR3 is TGTGCCAGCAGTTTAAGACTAGTTGAAGAGACCCAGTACTTC. It codes for CASSLRLVEETQYF.